Below are 18 T cell receptor beta chains sequenced from a single sample in a study of blood T cell repertoires in COVID-19. Libraries were prepared by immunoSEQ multiplex PCR; TCRdb keeps only in-frame clonotypes and omits some of them. The sample records about 69,000 clones, around 80% being singletons. Sample: peripheral blood. The receptors come from a man aged 50-60 years with COVID-19, enrolled during active disease.

The rearrangement uses TRBV18 and TRBJ1-5; 9 bases agree with TRBD1. V was clipped by 4 bases and J by 0 bases; unmatched bases: 7. The germline CDR1 and CDR2 sequences are KGHSH and LQKENI. The CDR3 is made up of 17 amino acids. CDR3: CASSLTGTGLSNQPQHF. In nucleotides, the CDR3 is TGTGCCAGCTCACTTACCGGGACAGGGCTTAGCAATCAGCCCCAGCATTTT.

The genes are TRBV9 and TRBJ2-1; TRBD1 is a possible D gene (6 bases). The germline gives CDR1 SGDLS, CDR2 YYNGEE. V was trimmed by 3 bases and J by 5 bases, leaving 12 bases between them. The CDR3 spans 14 residues. The CDR3 sequence is CASSGEGENNEQFF. The CDR3 bases are TGTGCCAGCAGCGGAGAGGGGGAAAACAATGAGCAGTTCTTC.

This sequence joins TRBV7-9 and TRBJ2-3; D not resolved. The CDR3 spans 11 residues. Trimming removed 5 bases from V and 14 bases from J, with 14 bases in between. The germline V gene encodes CDR1 SEHNR and CDR2 FQNEAQ (reference sequence). CDR3 nucleotides: TGTGCCAGCAGCCTCTCAGGAAAAACGTATTTT. Amino acid sequence: CASSLSGKTYF.

The chain is built from TRBV6-5 and TRBJ2-1, with 11 nucleotides matching TRBD2. This CDR3 contains 15 residues. V lost 6 bases to trimming and J lost 7 bases; unmatched junction nucleotides: 8. The germline gives CDR1 MNHEY, CDR2 SVGAGI. The CDR3: CASRLAGGPGNEQFF. CDR3 nucleotide sequence: TGTGCCAGCAGATTAGCGGGGGGGCCAGGAAATGAGCAGTTCTTC.

This clone was found once. The V call is TRBV13, the J call TRBJ2-7; no clear D. This CDR3 region has 13 residues. Germline V gives CDR1 PRHDT, CDR2 FYEKMQ (reference sequence). The V and J ends lost 0 bases and 4 bases respectively, with 7 bases between them. As DNA, the CDR3 is TGTGCCAGCAGCTTAGGGTCCTCTTACGAGCAGTACTTC. Translation gives CASSLGSSYEQYF.

The rearrangement joins TRBV20-1 to TRBJ2-1, with a weak D call TRBD2 (6 bases). The CDR3 spans 11 residues. The germline V gene has CDR1 DFQATT and CDR2 SNEGSKA (reference sequence). Trimming took off 5 bases at V and 8 bases at J, with 10 bases between the two ends. The CDR3 sequence is CSAVGGYEQFF. The DNA of the CDR3 is TGCAGTGCTGTTGGAGGGTATGAGCAGTTCTTC.

The rearrangement joins TRBV5-6 to TRBJ2-1; 7 bases fit TRBD1. V was pared by 2 bases and J by 9 bases, with 11 bases of the junction left unmatched. Germline values: CDR1 SGHDT, CDR2 YYEEEE. This CDR3 spans 15 amino acids. CDR3 sequence: CASSFYTGVVGEQFF. The CDR3 DNA is TGTGCCAGCAGCTTCTACACAGGGGTTGTGGGTGAGCAGTTCTTC.

In its sample, this clone was seen once. V gene TRBV7-2 combines with J gene TRBJ1-2, with D uncertain. Between the trimmed V and J ends, which lost 5 bases and 4 bases, there was a span of 14 bases. The CDR3 sequence is 14 residues long. CDR1 and CDR2 from the germline V gene are SGHTA and FQGNSA. In DNA form, the CDR3 reads TGTGCCAGCAGCGAGGGTCGGGCTGTCTATGGCTACACCTTC. This translates into CASSEGRAVYGYTF.

This clone occurred once. V is TRBV30 and J is TRBJ2-7; D is perhaps TRBD2 (6 bases). CDR3 length equals 14 residues. V was pared by 0 bases and J by 0 bases, with 9 bases between. From germline, CDR1 is GTSNPN and CDR2 SVGIG (reference sequence). The CDR3 protein is CAWSVGGVSYEQYF. DNA for the CDR3: TGTGCCTGGAGTGTAGGCGGGGTCTCCTACGAGCAGTACTTC.

A single count supports this clone. The chain is built from TRBV4-3 and TRBJ1-2; 7 nucleotides match TRBD1. J gave up 6 bases and V 2 bases, and 15 bases lay outside the gene matches. This CDR3 spans 17 amino acids. CDR1 is LGHNA and CDR2 is YSLEER in the germline V gene. CDR3 nucleotides: TGCGCCAGCAGCCAAAATCTTCTGACAGGGAACGAAAATGGCTACACCTTC. Amino acids: CASSQNLLTGNENGYTF.

This chain uses TRBV30 with TRBJ2-3; D might be TRBD2 (6 bases). From germline, CDR1 is GTSNPN and CDR2 SVGIG (reference sequence). The CDR3 has 15 amino acids. Between the trimmed V and J ends, which lost 3 bases and 2 bases, there was a span of 15 bases. This CDR3 is CAWSAPGLHTDTQYF. CDR3 coding DNA: TGTGCCTGGAGCGCCCCGGGACTTCACACAGATACGCAGTATTTT.

This rearrangement joins TRBV2 to TRBJ1-4; 7 nucleotides line up with TRBD1. The J segment lost 6 bases and the V segment lost 4 bases, leaving 11 bases of the junction unmatched. CDR3 length: 16 amino acids. Germline-derived CDR1 and CDR2 are SNHLY and FYNNEI. CDR3 nucleotide sequence: TGTGCCAGCAGTGGGAAAACAGGGGTCCGGGATGAAAAACTGTTTTTT. This gives the protein CASSGKTGVRDEKLFF.

The V gene is TRBV7-2, the J gene TRBJ2-5; D gene ambiguous. Germline loops: CDR1 SGHTA, CDR2 FQGNSA. The CDR3 totals 15 residues. V shed 1 base and J shed 4 bases, with 13 bases lying between them. Here the CDR3 reads CASSLVLSRGETQYF. CDR3 sequence (DNA): TGTGCCAGCAGCTTAGTGTTATCCAGAGGAGAGACCCAGTACTTC.

The chain combines TRBV11-3 with TRBJ1-5; D may be TRBD1 (6 bases). V gave up 0 bases and J gave up 1 base, with 16 bases separating them. This CDR3 is 18 amino acids long. Germline V gives CDR1 SGHNT, CDR2 YENEEA. Here the CDR3 reads CASSLDRRGAGSNQPQHF. In DNA, the CDR3 is TGTGCCAGCAGCTTAGATCGACGGGGGGCCGGGAGCAATCAGCCCCAGCATTTT.

The gene calls are TRBV7-3 and TRBJ2-2; TRBD2 agrees at 9 bases. The CDR3 is made up of 15 amino acids. V was pared by 3 bases and J by 7 bases, with 6 bases of the junction left unmatched. The germline V gene encodes CDR1 SGHTA and CDR2 FQGTGA. This CDR3 is CASSLWASGVGELFF. DNA for the CDR3: TGTGCCAGCAGCTTGTGGGCTAGCGGGGTCGGGGAGCTGTTTTTT.

The chain uses TRBV28 and TRBJ1-1; TRBD1 aligns across 10 bases. The germline gives CDR1 MDHEN, CDR2 SYDVKM. V gave up 6 bases and J gave up 4 bases; unmatched junction bases: 5. The CDR3 consists of 14 residues. CDR3: CASRRQGAGTEAFF. As DNA, the CDR3 is TGTGCCAGCAGACGACAGGGGGCCGGCACTGAAGCTTTCTTT.

This chain links TRBV7-3 with TRBJ2-7; 8 positions agree with TRBD2. From germline, CDR1 is SGHTA and CDR2 FQGTGA. The CDR3 runs to 14 residues. V lost 2 bases and J lost 7; bases outside the gene matches: 7. Written as DNA, the CDR3 is TGTGCCAGCAGCTTAGGAGGCGGGGGGAGTGAGCAGTACTTC. Amino acids: CASSLGGGGSEQYF. The variable domain in full, with the rest retrieved from reference TRBV7-3 and TRBJ2-7, is GAGVSQTPSNKVTEKGKYVELRCDPISGHTALYWYRQSLGQGPEFLIYFQGTGAADDSGLPNDRFFAVRPEGSVSTLKIQRTERGDSAVYLCASSLGGGGSEQYFGPGTRLTVT.

This clone was detected once. The genes are TRBV5-6 and TRBJ2-1, with 9 bases that match TRBD1. V gave up 3 bases and J gave up 0 bases; unmatched junction bases: 4. The CDR3 is made up of 16 amino acids. The germline V gene has CDR1 SGHDT and CDR2 YYEEEE. CDR3 in amino acids: CASSWGTGSSYNEQFF. For the CDR3, the DNA is TGTGCCAGCAGCTGGGGGACAGGGAGCTCCTACAATGAGCAGTTCTTC.